This T cell receptor beta chain was documented in a study of blood T cell repertoires in COVID-19. CDR1 is KGHSH and CDR2 is LQKENI in the germline V gene. V was trimmed by 3 bases and J by 0 bases, leaving 12 bases between them. The CDR3 is made up of 15 amino acids. Clones were sequenced by immunoSEQ multiplex PCR, and TCRdb holds only the in-frame ones, with some missing. The sample gives about 210,000 clones, 81% of which show up once; around 10% is in the top ten. Enrolled through a virtual design, the participants were between about 18 and 100 years of age and came from about two dozen US areas.

Input material: PBMCs or T cells enriched from blood (not recorded which). The sequence was collected from a woman in her forties or fifties with acute COVID-19. This chain links TRBV18 with TRBJ2-7; perhaps TRBD2 as D (6 bases). The CDR3 loop reads CASSPAGRSSYEQYF. The CDR3 region has the DNA TGTGCCAGCTCACCGGCGGGGAGGAGCTCCTACGAGCAGTACTTC.